This entry describes one T cell receptor beta chain. The CDR3 extends over 13 amino acids. Trimming shortened V by 4 bases and J by 8 bases, and 14 bases separated the two germline ends. Germline values: CDR1 SGHAT, CDR2 FQNNGV. Original methodology: How many nucleated cells were present was estimated from reference gene primer amplification. Here immunoSEQ multiplex PCR was the method, and the copy in TCRdb shows in-frame clones only, minus some. D and trimming were read from the DNA, whereas the V and J calls and clone size are those reported in that table. This table has tens of thousands of clones, more than 80% appearing once. This entry comes from a study of blood T cell repertoires in COVID-19. About the study: The United States, Italy and Spain were the sources of the acute and convalescent COVID-19 samples. PBMCs, B-cell-depleted T cells, or T cells were the source of the cDNA or gDNA that made up the material.

The source is a man in his fifties or sixties with active or convalescent COVID-19. The rearrangement links TRBV11-2 to TRBJ1-2; perhaps TRBD1 as D (5 bases). The sequencing sample was made of peripheral blood. In nucleotides, the CDR3 is TGTGCCAGCAGCTATTCTAGGGGAAGCGGCTACACCTTC. Its translation is CASSYSRGSGYTF.